The 9 T cell receptor beta chains below come from one sample, sequenced in a study of low-dose radiotherapy and immunotherapy resistance in tumors. First-strand cDNA relied on TRAV- and TRBV-specific primers spanning alpha and beta chains. The authors amplified TCRs for 20 to 25 PCR cycles with a constant-region primer and a V-primer adapter. TCRdb independently ran MiXCR on the reads; one entry per CDR3 protein. Among 5,900 or so distinct CDR3 sequences listed, approximately 78% were seen once. All receptors come from a human donor with advanced metastatic prostate, ovarian, gallbladder or colorectal cancer (not recorded which). This table probably holds off-target reads from a library built for another chain.

V gene TRBV5-4 combines with J gene TRBJ2-7; D not resolved. Trimming cost V 4 bases and J 4 bases, with 3 bases left between them. This CDR3 has 10 amino acids. Germline values: CDR1 SGHNT, CDR2 YYREEE (reference sequence). CDR3 region: CASSAYEQYF. DNA for the CDR3: TGTGCCAGCAGCGCTTACGAGCAGTACTTC.

The rearrangement links TRBV19 to TRBJ1-2; D call uncertain. Germline V CDR1 and CDR2: LNHDA, SQIVND (reference sequence). The length of the CDR3 is 14 residues. The ends were cut back, 8 bases at V and 4 bases at J, with 17 bases in the middle. The CDR3 spells CASADSAKIYGYTF. The CDR3 DNA reads TGTGCCAGTGCGGACTCCGCCAAGATCTATGGCTACACCTTC.

This clonotype has more than one count but fewer than ten. The rearrangement uses TRBV6-2 or TRBV6-3 and TRBJ2-2; tentatively, D is TRBD1 (6 bases). The V gene lost 6 bases and the J gene lost 5 bases, with 13 bases spanning the gap. From germline, CDR1 is MNHEY and CDR2 SVGEGT. CDR3 length equals 14 residues. In DNA form, the CDR3 reads TGTGCCAGCAGAAAACAGGGCGAAACCGGGGAGCTGTTTTTT. Translating it yields CASRKQGETGELFF.

J is TRBJ2-2 and V is TRBV10-2, with D tentatively TRBD2 (5 bases). The CDR3 is made up of 14 amino acids. Per the germline V gene, CDR1 is WSHSY and CDR2 is SAAADI. Trimming shortened V by 9 bases and J by 3 bases, and 14 bases separated the two germline ends. CDR3 amino acids: CASSLGVDTGELFF. DNA of the CDR3: TGCGCCAGTAGCCTCGGGGTTGACACCGGGGAGCTGTTTTTT.

V usage is TRBV9 and J usage is TRBJ2-5; 9 bases align to TRBD2. Germline V gives CDR1 SGDLS, CDR2 YYNGEE. J lost 4 bases, V lost 3 bases, and 4 bases had no gene match. The CDR3 has 14 residues. The CDR3 loop is CASSAPSGTETQYF. The CDR3 nucleotides read TGTGCCAGCAGCGCCCCTAGCGGGACAGAGACCCAGTACTTC.

About this clonotype itself: An end of the junction does not agree with germline; a read error may underlie this. The chain couples TRBV11-2 to TRBJ2-1, with TRBD2 matching over 8 bases. The CDR3 has 17 amino acids. The germline gives CDR1 SGHAT, CDR2 FQNNGV. As DNA, the CDR3 is TGCGCCAGCAGCCAAGGCCCGGCGGTTAGCGGGACTAGGGAGCAGTTCTTC. It specifies CASSQGPAVSGTREQFF.

The chain is built from TRBV5-1 and TRBJ1-1; possibly TRBD1 for D (5 bases). Germline CDR1 reads SGHRS; CDR2 reads YFSETQ. Trimming took 0 bases from V and 7 from J, leaving 10 bases between them. The CDR3 loop spans 13 amino acids. The CDR3 here is CASSLEYGGEAFF. The CDR3 coding sequence is TGCGCCAGCAGCTTGGAGTACGGGGGTGAAGCTTTCTTT.

The chain is built from TRBV4-3 and TRBJ2-4, with D uncertain. Germline assignment: CDR1 LGHNA and CDR2 YSLEER. The V gene lost 1 base and the J gene lost 8 bases, with 9 bases spanning the gap. The CDR3 runs 13 residues. CDR3 residues: CASSQVSADIQYF. The CDR3 DNA reads TGCGCCAGCAGCCAAGTCTCGGCGGACATTCAGTACTTC.

J is TRBJ2-1 and V is TRBV5-1, with 9 bases matching TRBD1. Trimming cost V 2 bases and J 7 bases; bases outside gene matches: 10. In germline, CDR1 is SGHRS, CDR2 YFSETQ. The CDR3 runs to 16 residues. The CDR3 coding sequence is TGCGCCAGCAGCTTTGATCCGGGACAGGGTACTAATGAGCAGTTCTTC. As protein: CASSFDPGQGTNEQFF.